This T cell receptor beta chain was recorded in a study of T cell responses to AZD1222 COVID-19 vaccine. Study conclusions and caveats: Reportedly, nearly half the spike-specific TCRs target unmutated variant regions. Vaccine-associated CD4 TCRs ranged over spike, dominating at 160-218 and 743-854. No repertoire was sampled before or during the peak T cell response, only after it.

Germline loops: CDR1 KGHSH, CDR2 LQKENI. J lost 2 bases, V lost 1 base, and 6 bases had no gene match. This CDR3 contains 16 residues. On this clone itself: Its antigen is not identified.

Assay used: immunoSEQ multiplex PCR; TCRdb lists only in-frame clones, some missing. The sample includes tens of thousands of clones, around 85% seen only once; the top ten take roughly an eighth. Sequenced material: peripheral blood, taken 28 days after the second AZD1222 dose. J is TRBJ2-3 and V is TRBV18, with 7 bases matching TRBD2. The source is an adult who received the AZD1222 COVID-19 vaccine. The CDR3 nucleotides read TGTGCCAGCTCACCACGGCTAGCGGTTTTCACAGATACGCAGTATTTT. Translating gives CASSPRLAVFTDTQYF.